The source of this T cell receptor (beta chain) is a study of T cell responses to AZD1222 COVID-19 vaccine listed by TCRdb under 2021. Context from the whole study: Because spike-specific TCR depth and breadth did not differ between the two schedules, AZD1222 recipients who got a second dose at roughly 4 weeks were pooled with those who got a second dose at roughly 12 weeks. TCR sequencing covered fewer than 250 trial participants: 207 given two doses of AZD1222 and about 26 given two doses of MenACWY control vaccine. Trial participants were enrolled into age subgroups of 18-55, 56-69 and 70-plus years, which contained about 150, 28 and 57 TCR-sequenced participants, respectively. Summary of the overall study and its limitations: Conclusions about previously exposed vaccinees are limited, since just 5 to 7 AZD1222 recipients were seropositive for SARS-CoV-2 at baseline. Participants were mostly white British and included more females than males, and it was suggested by the authors that clonal diversity may have been underestimated. Reportedly, almost half of the unique spike-specific TCRs recognized epitopes lying outside the regions that are mutated in the B.1.351 and B.1.1.7 variants. After two AZD1222 doses, both the breadth and the depth of spike-specific TCRs were significantly higher than at day 0 and than in MenACWY recipients. Vaccine-associated CD4 TCRs spanned the whole spike protein, with dominant responses in regions 160-218 and 743-854. Because no day 14 peak-response samples were available, the repertoires could be characterized only after the peak T cell response. In the small 56-69-year group, the increase in depth fell short of significance, most likely because of low power.

There are 11 amino acids in the CDR3, from cysteine to phenylalanine inclusive. The only DNA kept is the CDR3, 33 bases in frame from the first base. V and J are trimmed by 7 bases and 8 bases, and the gene matches miss 4 bases of the junction. What this sample's time point label stands for: baseline before first vaccination. Vaccinee samples were obtained from the UK trials COV001 and COV002, which included a single-blind randomized controlled phase 2/3 trial of AZD1222 (ChAdOx1 nCoV-19) in healthy adults. Trial participant PBMC samples were collected at day 0 and day 28 after the second dose for TCRbeta chain sequencing. As for this clone: The specificity of this receptor is unknown. It has no much larger one-base neighbor in the sample; base qualities were not kept.

The CDR3 regions of human TCRbeta chains were subjected to immunosequencing. In the source study's methods: TCRs in the repertoires were matched against a reference library of SARS-CoV-2-specific TCRs that had been generated with the MIRA antigen-specificity platform. Breadth was defined as the fraction of unique TCRs that were SARS-CoV-2-associated. Depth was defined as the fraction of total T cells that were SARS-CoV-2-associated. Using the MIRA data, each spike-specific TCR was assigned both to the spike region to which the TCR was reactive and to a CD4 or CD8 class. Log10-transformed breadth and depth values were compared by one-way ANOVA with Sidak's multiple comparisons tests. The source is immuneACCESS, and TCRdb retained only in-frame sequences with V and J called. Part of the clones is not carried over; for the studies checked, unresolved V genes explain less than half of this, and the remainder is unexplained. That table furnishes V, J and clone size, whereas the DNA furnished D and trimming. This sample holds 100,000 to 120,000 clones; 85% to 90% were observed only once. Together, the top ten hold less than 3.5% of the sample.

Here the sequenced sample was peripheral blood, taken on day 0 of AZD1222 vaccination. The sequence links TRBV12-3 or TRBV12-4 to TRBJ1-1; TRBD1 aligns with 7 central bases. The sequence was collected from an adult in good health. CDR3 sequence: CASTQQGEAFF. The DNA is TGTGCCAGCACCCAACAGGGGGAAGCTTTCTTT.